The sequence of this T cell receptor beta chain was determined in a study of blood T cell repertoires in COVID-19. Method: immunoSEQ multiplex PCR; TCRdb's copy keeps in-frame clones and lacks some. The data hold about 150,000 clones, with less than 90% observed a single time. Participants were aged about 18 to 100 years from approximately 23 US areas. Recovered Cohort 3 donors showed two negative PCRs, clearance, or symptom resolution. The sequencing sample was made of PBMCs or T cells enriched from blood (not recorded which). This clonotype was sampled from a woman aged 45-65 years who had recovered from COVID-19.

In DNA form, the CDR3 reads TGTGCCAGCAGCCTACAGGGAAACACCATATATTTT. This sequence encodes CASSLQGNTIYF. The chain joins TRBV3-1 (or the pseudogene TRBV3-2) to TRBJ1-3; D gene uncertain. Trimming took off 4 bases at V and 4 bases at J, with 5 bases between the two ends. The CDR3 is 12 amino acids. Germline V CDR1 and CDR2: LGHDT, YNNKEL (reference sequence).